One and the same sample provided the 14 T cell receptor beta chains below, sequenced in a study of T cell repertoires in cytomegalovirus infection. One entry per CDR3 protein, called by TCRdb with MiXCR from the reads. Of some 600,000 distinct CDR3 sequences listed, 20% to 25% are singletons. Sequenced input: CD8+ T cells from PBMCs. These receptors all stem from a human donor in good health (CMV status not recorded). Some clones in this sample may be carry-over from other donors' samples.

In the case of this clonotype: An end of the junction does not agree with germline; a read error may underlie this. V and J are TRBV12-3 or TRBV12-4 and TRBJ2-1; 12 bases are shared with TRBD2. This CDR3 region has 16 residues. The CDR3 loop reads CANSSPTSGGSDEQFF. The DNA for the CDR3 is TGTGCCAACAGTTCGCCGACTAGCGGGGGCTCGGATGAGCAGTTCTTC.

Concerning this clonotype: Being one base from a much bigger clone, this may be a read error. Here the CDR3 reads CASSRDGRHGYTF. The CDR3 DNA sequence: TGTGCCAGCAGCCGGGACGGGCGGCATGGCTACACCTTC. The V and J genes are TRBV11-3 and TRBJ1-2, with a weak D call TRBD1 (5 bases). V lost 5 bases and J lost 6, with 13 bases in between. Per the germline V gene, CDR1 is SGHNT and CDR2 is YENEEA. The CDR3 has 13 amino acids.

This clonotype showed up many times. The J gene is TRBJ2-3, the V gene TRBV7-9; D remains ambiguous. The CDR3 contains 12 residues. V was pared by 5 bases and J by 6 bases, with 9 bases between. Germline V gene lookup returns CDR1 SEHNR and CDR2 FQNEAQ (reference sequence). The CDR3 DNA reads as TGTGCCAGCAGCCTCCCGGCCGATACGCAGTATTTT. This encodes CASSLPADTQYF.

This chain uses TRBV6-5 with TRBJ2-1; no reliable D call. V lost 2 bases, J lost 7 bases, and 12 bases lay in between. Germline values: CDR1 MNHEY, CDR2 SVGAGI. This CDR3 is 14 amino acids long. For the CDR3, the DNA is TGTGCCAGCAGTTACACAACACCGTGGAATGAGCAGTTCTTC. This encodes CASSYTTPWNEQFF.

The V and J genes are TRBV4-1 and TRBJ2-2; D possibly corresponds to TRBD1 (5 bases). Trimming removed 1 base at V and 5 bases at J, with 11 bases between. Germline V CDR1 and CDR2: MGHRA, YSYEKL. The CDR3 extends over 15 amino acids. The CDR3 sequence is CASSQVGALTGELFF. The CDR3 region has the DNA TGCGCCAGCAGCCAAGTTGGGGCGCTTACCGGGGAGCTGTTTTTT.

The chain carries TRBV7-2 and TRBJ2-5; 10 nucleotides match TRBD2. Germline values: CDR1 SGHTA, CDR2 FQGNSA. The CDR3 extends over 15 amino acids. V dropped 2 bases and J dropped 1; count of bases not matched to a gene: 1. The CDR3 coding sequence is TGTGCCAGCAGCTTAAGCGGGGGGGCCCAAGAGACCCAGTACTTC. This codes for CASSLSGGAQETQYF.

V and J are TRBV7-9 and TRBJ2-5; 7 bases fit TRBD2. The ends lost 2 bases at V and 1 base at J; junction bases unmatched: 7. The CDR3 contains 16 residues. Germline CDR1 SEHNR, CDR2 FQNEAQ (reference sequence). DNA of the CDR3: TGTGCCAGCAGCTTACCGCTAGCGGAGGCCCAAGAGACCCAGTACTTC. Protein product: CASSLPLAEAQETQYF.

This clonotype was detected a few times. This chain links TRBV7-9 with TRBJ2-3, with D uncertain. From germline, CDR1 is SEHNR and CDR2 FQNEAQ (reference sequence). V shed 6 bases and J shed 5 bases, with 18 bases lying between them. This CDR3 is built from 15 residues. The CDR3 bases are TGTGCCAGCAGGCCTGGCCTCTATTCCGGAGATACGCAGTATTTT. Its translation is CASRPGLYSGDTQYF. Full variable domain (remainder filled in from reference TRBV7-9 and TRBJ2-3): DTGVSQNPRHKITKRGQNVTFRCDPISEHNRLYWYRQTLGQGPEFLTYFQNEAQLEKSRLLSDRFSAERPKGSFSTLEIQRTEQGDSAMYLCASRPGLYSGDTQYFGPGTRLTVL.

This clonotype was detected many times. This chain uses TRBV7-2 with TRBJ2-7; TRBD2 matches 7 bases. The CDR3 loop spans 14 amino acids. Germline loops: CDR1 SGHTA, CDR2 FQGNSA. V lost 4 bases, J lost 3 bases, and 6 bases stayed unmatched. The CDR3 DNA reads TGTGCCAGCAGCTCCGGACTAGGCGGCTACGAGCAGTACTTC. Translated, it gives CASSSGLGGYEQYF.

The chain has TRBV2 and TRBJ2-1, with TRBD1 as a possible D gene (6 bases). Trimming removed 10 bases at V and 8 bases at J, with 12 bases between. The CDR3 covers 11 residues. The germline V gene encodes CDR1 SNHLY and CDR2 FYNNEI. CDR3: CATRTEHEQFF. The CDR3 bases are TGTGCCACCCGGACAGAACATGAGCAGTTCTTC.

This clonotype has more than one count but fewer than ten. The V gene is TRBV20-1, the J gene TRBJ1-2, with D uncertain. Germline values: CDR1 DFQATT, CDR2 SNEGSKA (reference sequence). The CDR3 sequence is 16 residues long. V was trimmed by 0 bases and J by 4 bases, leaving 18 bases between them. The CDR3 DNA reads as TGCAGTGCTAGAGACCCAGACAACACCCGTACCTATGGCTACACCTTC. Protein sequence: CSARDPDNTRTYGYTF.

This clonotype occurred once. A read error is possible here, since a much larger clone lies one base away. The gene calls are TRBV10-2 and TRBJ2-1; D is ambiguous. CDR1 and CDR2 (germline): WSHSY, SAAADI. V lost 5 bases and J lost 5, with 7 bases in between. The CDR3 has 12 amino acids. CDR3 sequence reads: CASSNSDNEQFF. The CDR3, as DNA: TGCGCCAGCAGTAATTCGGACAATGAGCAGTTCTTC.

This clonotype has a handful of counts. The rearrangement joins TRBV5-4 to TRBJ2-2; the D gene is possibly TRBD2 (6 bases). The CDR3 runs to 14 residues. Germline assignment: CDR1 SGHNT and CDR2 YYREEE (reference sequence). Trimming shortened V by 3 bases and J by 5 bases, and 11 bases separated the two germline ends. The CDR3 DNA reads TGTGCCAGCAGCTCGGGACTTGAAACCGGGGAGCTGTTTTTT. Its translation: CASSSGLETGELFF.

V is TRBV12-3 or TRBV12-4 and J is TRBJ2-7; tentatively, D is TRBD1 (5 bases). This CDR3 spans 15 amino acids. The V gene lost 4 bases and the J gene lost 3 bases, with 16 bases spanning the gap. DNA for the CDR3: TGTGCCAGCAGTTCCCCCAGGGCCAACTACTACGAGCAGTACTTC. Translated: CASSSPRANYYEQYF.